Shown below are 5 T cell receptor beta chains from a single sample sequenced in a study of T cell responses to AZD1222 COVID-19 vaccine. Clones were read by immunoSEQ multiplex PCR, and TCRdb kept only the in-frame ones, dropping some. The sample has some 110,000 clones, more than 85% seen once. The specimen was peripheral blood, collected 28 days after the second AZD1222 dose. The source of these receptors is an adult who received the AZD1222 COVID-19 vaccine.

The chain carries TRBV6-5 and TRBJ2-1; the D gene could be TRBD1 or TRBD2 (6 bases each). CDR1 is MNHEY and CDR2 is SVGAGI in the germline V gene. V lost 6 bases and J lost 12, with 12 bases in between. CDR3 length: 11 amino acids. For the CDR3, the DNA is TGTGCCAGCAGGAGGGGGGTTGCGCAGTTCTTC. This sequence encodes CASRRGVAQFF.

The rearrangement uses TRBV5-4 and TRBJ2-1; D is possibly TRBD2 (6 bases). CDR1 and CDR2 from the germline V gene are SGHNT and YYREEE (reference sequence). Trimming took off 4 bases at V and 3 bases at J, with 14 bases between the two ends. The CDR3 runs to 15 residues. The CDR3 bases are TGTGCCAGCAGCCGCCGGGACTTTTTCTACAATGAGCAGTTCTTC. Residues: CASSRRDFFYNEQFF. Filled out from reference TRBV5-4 and TRBJ2-1, the complete variable domain reads ETGVTQSPTHLIKTRGQQVTLRCSSQSGHNTVSWYQQALGQGPQFIFQYYREEENGRGNFPPRFSGLQFPNYSSELNVNALELDDSALYLCASSRRDFFYNEQFFGPGTRLTVL.

The V call is TRBV4-3, the J call TRBJ1-1; no clear D. Germline V gene data show CDR1 as LGHNA and CDR2 as YSLEER. The CDR3 is 15 amino acids. The ends were cut back, 4 bases at V and 4 bases at J, with 16 bases in the middle. CDR3 in amino acids: CASSRGIGTGTEAFF. In DNA form, the CDR3 reads TGCGCCAGCAGCCGTGGGATCGGTACTGGCACTGAAGCTTTCTTT.

This clone has only one observation. The CDR3 DNA reads as TGTGCCAGCAGCTTCGGACGGTTCCAAGAGACCCAGTACTTC. Translation gives CASSFGRFQETQYF. The rearrangement joins TRBV5-5 to TRBJ2-5, with D uncertain. Per the germline V gene, CDR1 is SGHKS and CDR2 is YYEKEE (reference sequence). V was trimmed by 2 bases and J by 1 base, leaving 9 bases between them. CDR3 length: 14 amino acids.

This chain links TRBV29-1 with TRBJ2-3; D is undetermined. The germline V and J ends were trimmed by 4 bases and 4 bases, with 18 bases remaining between them. From germline, CDR1 is SQVTM and CDR2 ANQGSEA. CDR3 length equals 15 residues. CDR3 bases: TGCAGCGTTGTCCGGGCAGCTGTTGCGGCAGATACGCAGTATTTT. Translated, it gives CSVVRAAVAADTQYF.